Listed below are T cell receptor beta chains from one sample, sequenced in a study of beta chain features in type 1 diabetes. Profiling relied on immunoSEQ multiplex PCR, and the TCRdb table lists in-frame clones only, not all of them. The sample yields 240,000 or so clones, about 14% seen once. Sequenced sample: naive CD4+ T cells from blood. These receptors were obtained from a man younger than 45 with type 1 diabetes. The CDR3 runs from the conserved cysteine through the conserved F or W. Fields, in order: V gene, J gene, clone size, D gene, CDR3 protein, CDR3 DNA. D genes are given only for firm matches. The size field is filled for only some rows; it gives once, few, many or a size class.

V: TRBV9; J: TRBJ2-2; size: .; D: .; CDR3: CASSPGDLSGAGELFF; DNA: TGTGCCAGCAGCCCAGGGGACCTCTCCGGGGCCGGGGAGCTGTTTTTT
V: TRBV7-2; J: TRBJ2-3; size: .; D: TRBD2; CDR3: CASSTGLAPYTDTQYF; DNA: TGTGCCAGCAGCACGGGACTAGCGCCTTACACAGATACGCAGTATTTT
V: TRBV7-2; J: TRBJ2-7; size: .; D: TRBD2; CDR3: CASSRSGREAYEQYF; DNA: TGTGCCAGCAGCCGAAGCGGGAGGGAGGCCTACGAGCAGTACTTC
V: TRBV5-1; J: TRBJ2-5; size: once; D: .; CDR3: CASSLEGPGETQYF; DNA: TGCGCCAGCAGCTTGGAGGGCCCAGGGGAGACCCAGTACTTC
V: TRBV5-1; J: TRBJ2-7; size: .; D: TRBD1; CDR3: CASSLTGGGYEQYF; DNA: TGCGCCAGCAGCTTGACAGGGGGCGGCTACGAGCAGTACTTC
V: TRBV30; J: TRBJ1-3; size: few; D: .; CDR3: CAWRRGSSGNTIYF; DNA: TGTGCCTGGAGAAGGGGATCGTCTGGAAACACCATATATTTT
V: TRBV5-4; J: TRBJ1-2; size: few; D: .; CDR3: CASSLVAGWNYGYTF; DNA: TGTGCCAGCAGCTTGGTGGCAGGATGGAACTATGGCTACACCTTC
V: TRBV25-1; J: TRBJ2-7; size: .; D: TRBD2; CDR3: CASSGVTSGHYEQYF; DNA: TGTGCCAGCAGTGGGGTGACTAGCGGGCACTACGAGCAGTACTTC
V: TRBV5-1; J: TRBJ2-5; size: .; D: TRBD2; CDR3: CASRLGLAEETQYF; DNA: TGCGCCAGCAGATTAGGACTAGCGGAAGAGACCCAGTACTTC
V: TRBV5-6; J: TRBJ2-7; size: .; D: TRBD1; CDR3: CASSPIPGTGGYEQYF; DNA: TGTGCCAGCAGCCCGATCCCCGGGACAGGGGGCTACGAGCAGTACTTC
V: TRBV5-4; J: TRBJ1-1; size: .; D: TRBD1; CDR3: CASSLVGQGRNTEAFF; DNA: TGTGCCAGCAGCTTGGTGGGACAGGGGAGGAACACTGAAGCTTTCTTT
V: TRBV5-1; J: TRBJ2-5; size: few; D: TRBD2; CDR3: CASSLETGLAEETQYF; DNA: TGCGCCAGCAGCTTGGAGACCGGACTAGCGGAAGAGACCCAGTACTTC
V: TRBV19; J: TRBJ2-1; size: .; D: .; CDR3: CASSRGGSYNEQFF; DNA: TGTGCCAGTAGCAGGGGCGGCTCCTACAATGAGCAGTTCTTC
V: TRBV6-5; J: TRBJ2-7; size: .; D: .; CDR3: CASSYTRLGAYEQYF; DNA: TGTGCCAGCAGTTACACCCGGCTAGGTGCCTACGAGCAGTACTTC
V: TRBV5-1; J: TRBJ2-1; size: few; D: TRBD1; CDR3: CASSLGTGDYNEQFF; DNA: TGCGCCAGCAGCTTAGGGACAGGGGATTACAATGAGCAGTTCTTC
V: TRBV11-2; J: TRBJ2-7; size: few; D: .; CDR3: CASSLHQGPGYEQYF; DNA: TGTGCCAGCAGCTTACACCAGGGTCCTGGCTACGAGCAGTACTTC
V: TRBV6-5; J: TRBJ1-5; size: .; D: .; CDR3: CASREASGGNQPQHF; DNA: TGTGCCAGCAGAGAGGCGAGCGGTGGAAATCAGCCCCAGCATTTT
V: TRBV2; J: TRBJ1-2; size: few; D: TRBD1; CDR3: CASSEGVQGEIGYTF; DNA: TGTGCCAGCAGTGAAGGGGTACAGGGGGAGATTGGCTACACCTTC
V: TRBV29-1; J: TRBJ2-2; size: .; D: TRBD1; CDR3: CSAQGVGGTGELFF; DNA: TGCAGCGCCCAGGGGGTTGGGGGCACCGGGGAGCTGTTTTTT
V: TRBV29-1; J: TRBJ2-3; size: few; D: .; CDR3: CSVGEGPRTDTQYF; DNA: TGCAGCGTTGGCGAGGGCCCCCGCACAGATACGCAGTATTTT
V: TRBV25-1; J: TRBJ2-7; size: .; D: TRBD2; CDR3: CASSEWGLAGGPSYEQYF; DNA: TGTGCCAGCAGTGAATGGGGACTAGCGGGAGGGCCTAGCTACGAGCAGTACTTC
V: TRBV29-1; J: TRBJ2-5; size: .; D: TRBD2; CDR3: CSVELAGVRETQYF; DNA: TGCAGCGTTGAACTAGCGGGAGTACGCGAGACCCAGTACTTC
V: TRBV14; J: TRBJ1-1; size: .; D: .; CDR3: CASSQTDTEAFF; DNA: TGTGCCAGCAGCCAAACGGACACTGAAGCTTTCTTT
V: TRBV29-1; J: TRBJ2-1; size: few; D: TRBD2; CDR3: CSVGTSGRRGEQFF; DNA: TGCAGCGTTGGGACTAGCGGGAGGAGGGGTGAGCAGTTCTTC
V: TRBV27; J: TRBJ1-2; size: .; D: .; CDR3: CASSPPDSYGYTF; DNA: TGTGCCAGCAGTCCCCCCGACAGTTATGGCTACACCTTC